Listed here are 14 T cell receptor beta chains from one sample, sequenced in a study of T cells in Graves' hyperthyroidism and ophthalmopathy. Regions amplified from RNA transcripts were the TCR beta CDR3 regions. Primed by the HTBI set, a first-round RT-PCR was run on the TCR CDR3. One entry per CDR3 protein, called by TCRdb with MiXCR from the multiplex PCR reads. The data contain roughly 500,000 distinct CDR3 sequences, over 45% of them singletons. Sample: peripheral blood or thyroid tissue (not recorded which). The receptor set was obtained from an adult woman with Graves' disease, either hyperthyroidism or ophthalmopathy (not recorded which).

This clonotype has a handful of counts. This chain links TRBV4-1 with TRBJ1-6; D unresolved. Trimming left V 0 bases short and J 9 bases short, with 6 bases between. The germline V gene encodes CDR1 MGHRA and CDR2 YSYEKL. The CDR3 loop spans 13 amino acids. The CDR3 is CASSQEVSSPLHF. Here the CDR3 DNA reads TGCGCCAGCAGCCAAGAAGTCAGTTCACCCCTCCACTTT.

Turning to this clonotype: This may be a read error: a much more frequent sequence differs by one nucleotide. The chain recombines TRBV6-4 with TRBJ2-2; 11 bases map to TRBD1. Per germline, CDR1 MRHNA and CDR2 SNTAGT. J gave up 4 bases and V 4 bases, and 2 bases lay outside the gene matches. The CDR3 loop spans 15 amino acids. CDR3 residues: CASSGGQGVTGELFF. Here the CDR3 DNA reads TGTGCCAGCAGTGGGGGACAGGGGGTCACCGGGGAGCTGTTTTTT.

This clonotype was seen a few times. The chain combines TRBV24-1 with TRBJ2-5, with 13 bases matching TRBD2. The CDR3 totals 18 residues. Per germline, CDR1 KGHDR and CDR2 SFDVKD. With V trimmed by 3 bases and J by 0 bases, 6 bases remained unmatched. CDR3 coding DNA: TGTGCCACCAGTGATCCGGGACTAGCGGGGTATCACCAAGAGACCCAGTACTTC. Translating gives CATSDPGLAGYHQETQYF.

The rearrangement joins TRBV29-1 to TRBJ2-7; 14 bases agree with TRBD2. The J segment lost 5 bases and the V segment lost 5 bases, leaving 11 bases of the junction unmatched. The germline V gene has CDR1 SQVTM and CDR2 ANQGSEA. The CDR3 length is 16 residues. CDR3 loop: CSVNAGTSGRGDEQYF. The CDR3 coding sequence is TGCAGCGTTAATGCCGGGACTAGCGGGAGAGGCGACGAGCAGTACTTC.

The rearrangement links TRBV10-3 to TRBJ1-2; D remains unclear. With 4 bases removed from V and 3 bases from J, the gap between germline ends came to 9 bases. CDR1 is ENHRY, CDR2 SYGVKD, per germline. The CDR3 covers 13 residues. The CDR3 DNA sequence: TGTGCCATCAGTGGCATCGGCTACTATGGCTACACCTTC. Its protein product is CAISGIGYYGYTF.

The chain carries TRBV5-4 and TRBJ2-6; perhaps TRBD1 as D (5 bases). CDR1 is SGHNT and CDR2 is YYREEE in the germline V gene (reference sequence). V lost 3 bases and J 0 bases, leaving 10 bases between the germline ends. The CDR3 loop spans 16 amino acids. The CDR3 loop reads CASSSETVSGANVLTF. The DNA of the CDR3 is TGTGCCAGCAGCTCGGAGACAGTCTCTGGGGCCAACGTCCTGACTTTC.

This clonotype showed up many times. The genes are TRBV4-1 and TRBJ1-1; D is undetermined. The CDR3 loop spans 15 amino acids. Per germline, CDR1 MGHRA and CDR2 YSYEKL. Trimming took off 4 bases at V and 0 bases at J, with 12 bases between the two ends. The CDR3 is CASSPLFGVNTEAFF. The CDR3 DNA reads as TGCGCCAGCAGCCCCCTTTTTGGCGTGAACACTGAAGCTTTCTTT.

In regard to this clonotype: The junction shows a germline mismatch at one end, possibly a read error. The J gene is TRBJ1-5, the V gene TRBV6-1; D is undetermined. This CDR3 has 12 amino acids. Looked up from germline, CDR1 is MNHNS and CDR2 is SASEGT. The CDR3 nucleotides are TGTGCCATCAGTGAGTTAGATCAGCCCCAGCATTTT. Amino acid sequence: CAISELDQPQHF.

This chain links TRBV5-1 with TRBJ1-2; TRBD1 aligns across 9 bases. With 1 base clipped from V and 3 bases from J, the junction kept 4 bases outside the gene matches. CDR1 SGHRS and CDR2 YFSETQ come from the germline V gene. CDR3 length: 15 residues. The CDR3 is CASSLLGQGDYGYTF. DNA for the CDR3: TGCGCCAGCAGCTTGTTGGGACAGGGTGACTATGGCTACACCTTC.

This chain links TRBV5-1 with TRBJ1-2, with 7 bases identical to TRBD1. CDR1 is SGHRS and CDR2 is YFSETQ in the germline V gene. The CDR3 contains 14 residues. J lost 4 bases, V lost 7 bases, and 10 bases had no gene match. The CDR3 loop is CASGSSQGGYGYTF. Here the CDR3 DNA reads TGCGCCAGCGGCTCCTCCCAGGGGGGCTATGGCTACACCTTC.

This rearrangement joins TRBV19 to TRBJ1-1; TRBD1 matches 8 bases. Germline values: CDR1 LNHDA, CDR2 SQIVND (reference sequence). CDR3 length: 13 residues. V trimming: 3 bases; J trimming: 5 bases; junction bases outside the gene matches: 2. The CDR3 DNA reads as TGTGCCAGTAGTATGGGGACAGGAACTGAAGCTTTCTTT. Protein sequence: CASSMGTGTEAFF.

The CDR3 region is CASSSPGTGSYEQYF. The CDR3 nucleotides are TGTGCCAGCAGCTCACCCGGGACAGGCTCCTACGAGCAGTACTTC. The rearrangement joins TRBV7-9 to TRBJ2-7, with 8 nucleotides matching TRBD1. Germline assignment: CDR1 SEHNR and CDR2 FQNEAQ (reference sequence). The ends lost 4 bases at V and 0 bases at J; junction bases unmatched: 5. The length of the CDR3 is 15 residues.

DNA of the CDR3: TGTGCCAGCAGCCCCCCGGGGCTAGCGGAGGCCCACGAGCAGTACTTC. The encoded protein is CASSPPGLAEAHEQYF. The chain employs TRBV7-9 and TRBJ2-7; 7 bases align to TRBD2. Germline trimming cut 5 bases from V and 5 bases from J; bases unmatched to any gene: 15. Germline lookup yields CDR1 SEHNR and CDR2 FQNEAQ (reference sequence). The CDR3 totals 16 residues.

The genes are TRBV7-3 and TRBJ1-2, with TRBD1 matching over 8 bases. Germline lookup yields CDR1 SGHTA and CDR2 FQGTGA. This CDR3 is built from 13 residues. V lost 6 bases, J lost 6 bases, and 6 bases stayed unmatched. The CDR3 region has the DNA TGTGCCAGCAGGACGACAGGGGACGATGGCTACACCTTC. Amino acids: CASRTTGDDGYTF.